The sequence of this T cell receptor (beta chain) was determined in a study of T-cell memory formation after mild COVID-19 (dated by TCRdb to the early 2020s). Background for the entire study: TCR sequence clusters from the two donors were largely donor specific. Longitudinal TCRalpha and TCRbeta repertoire sequencing tracked T-cell clones expanding and contracting after mild COVID-19 in two donors. The cohort was made up of two young adult volunteers, one female and one male, who were previously healthy. The full study reports these points: Contracting CD4+ clones were located mainly in the CM and EM memory subsets, whereas CD8+ clones were found to be enriched in EMRA. From day 15 to 85, contracting clones showed balanced CD4/CD8 phenotypes, whereas a second wave of clones that expanded from day 15 to 37 leaned towards CD4+. Only two mild cases were covered by the study, and larger cohorts that include severe cases with pre-infection samples were considered necessary. The detection of some responding clones in pre-infection memory suggests that pre-existing cross-reactive memory T cells joined the SARS-CoV-2 response. SARS-CoV-2 specificity of the second-wave clones peaking on day 37 was not confirmed.

PBMCs were isolated by Ficoll-Paque density gradient centrifugation. This clonotype showed up just a few times. Its antigen is currently not known. Base qualities are not recorded, but no much larger clone differs from it by a single base. This sample was sequenced with an Illumina NovaSeq 6000. Using 5'RACE with constant-segment primers, TCRalpha and TCRbeta cDNA libraries were constructed, with sample barcodes and unique molecular identifiers added in the process. Trizol reagent was used to extract RNA from every sample. Library amplification was performed in two PCR steps, and a second sample barcode and Illumina TruSeq adapters were introduced in the second step. Sequencing of libraries was performed on an Illumina NovaSeq with 2 x 150 bp paired-end reads. Per the source publication's procedure: Reads were demultiplexed and collapsed into UMI-guided consensus sequences with migec v1.2.7. Using mixcr v2.1.11, UMI consensuses were aligned to TRA and TRB V and J templates and then assembled into clonotypes. Expanded or contracted clonotypes were those called significant by both edgeR and NoisET, with noise models trained on biological replicates. edgeR calls used a false discovery rate-adjusted p below 0.01 and a log2 fold-change threshold of 1. As an exploratory analysis of dynamics, max-normalized trajectories of the 1000 most abundant clonotypes were examined by PCA with hierarchical clustering. Separately sequenced CD4+ and CD8+ repertoires were used to assign a CD4 or CD8 phenotype to each responding clone. TCRdb ran its own pipeline on the public reads, namely fastp trimming at Q25 and MiXCR clone calling, and kept in-frame beta chains. For every CDR3 protein sequence, its rows merge into one entry that carries the most common genes and DNA. The V and J calls and clone size come from TCRdb's table, not from the authors' own analysis. The sample table records about 340,000 distinct CDR3 sequences; 20% to 25% of these occur just once. The ten largest clones add up to 21% of the sample.

Sequencing used PBMCs or a T cell subset sorted from them (not recorded which). The sequence derives from a man aged 18 to 30 who had mild COVID-19 (a few samples of this study predate the infection). The sample titles of this study are shuffled in the database, so cell type and time point are left out; the donor was told from shared clones.

The CDR3 here reads CASSYSWGGMNEQFF. The sequence in DNA is TGTGCCAGCAGTTACTCGTGGGGGGGCATGAATGAGCAGTTCTTC. This sequence uses TRBV6-5 and TRBJ2-1, and perhaps TRBD2 as D gene, on 7 matching bases. The germline V gene supplies CDR1 MNHEY and CDR2 SVGAGI. V and J lose 0 bases and 7 bases, and a span of 13 bases separates them. The CDR3 sequence holds 15 residues, the cysteine and phenylalanine included. The CDR3 DNA has 45 bases and is translated from base 1.